The TCR beta chain described here comes from a study of patients and donors after allogeneic stem cell transplantation. TCRdb processed the RT-PCR reads anew with MiXCR; each CDR3 protein has one entry. The sample has around 160,000 distinct CDR3 sequences, approximately 30% seen once. In its sample, this clonotype was seen a few times. The sample consisted of blood, either unsorted or a sorted T cell fraction (not recorded which). This clonotype was sampled from a human donor who was either an allogeneic HSCT recipient or a stem cell or donor lymphocyte infusion donor (not recorded which). It is not recorded whose cells these are; they may come from a transplant donor.

The CDR3 sequence: CASSSQGGNQPQHF. The CDR3 nucleotides read TGTGCCAGCAGCTCTCAGGGTGGCAATCAGCCCCAGCATTTT. The genes are TRBV7-8 and TRBJ1-5, with a weak D call TRBD1 (5 bases). Germline V gene data show CDR1 as SGHVS and CDR2 as FQNEAQ. V was cut by 4 bases and J by 2 bases, with 9 bases left in between. The CDR3 is made up of 14 amino acids.